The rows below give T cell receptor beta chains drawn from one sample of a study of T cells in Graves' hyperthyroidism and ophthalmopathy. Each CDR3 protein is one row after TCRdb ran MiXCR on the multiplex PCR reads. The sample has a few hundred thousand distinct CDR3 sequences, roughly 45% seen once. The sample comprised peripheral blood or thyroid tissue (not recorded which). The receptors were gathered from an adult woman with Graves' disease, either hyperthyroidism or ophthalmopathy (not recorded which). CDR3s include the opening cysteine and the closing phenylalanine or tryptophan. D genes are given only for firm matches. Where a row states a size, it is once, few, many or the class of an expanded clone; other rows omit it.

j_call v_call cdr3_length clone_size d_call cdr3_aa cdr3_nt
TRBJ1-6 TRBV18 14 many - CASSLEQGNSPLHF TGTGCCAGCTCACTGGAACAGGGTAATTCACCCCTCCACTTT
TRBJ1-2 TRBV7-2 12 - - CASSLGYDGYTF TGTGCCAGCAGCCTCGGTTACGATGGCTACACCTTC
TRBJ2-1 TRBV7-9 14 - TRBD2 CASSPRLAGDEQFF TGTGCTAGCAGCCCCAGACTAGCGGGAGATGAGCAGTTCTTC
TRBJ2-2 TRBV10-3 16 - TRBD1 CAISEGTGGRYGELFF TGTGCCATCAGTGAGGGGACAGGGGGCAGGTACGGGGAGCTGTTTTTT
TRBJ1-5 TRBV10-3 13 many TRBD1 CAISEGQVQPQHF TGTGCCATCAGTGAGGGACAGGTCCAGCCCCAGCATTTT
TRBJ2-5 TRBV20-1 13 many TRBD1 CSARARGLETQYF TGCAGTGCTAGGGCCAGGGGGCTAGAGACCCAGTACTTC
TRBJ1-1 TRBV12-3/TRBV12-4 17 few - CASSFGGLGSGSTEAFF TGTGCCAGCAGTTTTGGGGGCCTCGGGTCCGGGTCCACTGAAGCTTTCTTT
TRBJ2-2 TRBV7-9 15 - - CASSFGGKGPGELFF TGCGCCAGCAGCTTCGGGGGCAAGGGACCCGGGGAGCTGTTTTTT
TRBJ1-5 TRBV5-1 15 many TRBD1 CASSWTGGSNQPQHF TGCGCCAGCAGCTGGACAGGCGGGAGCAATCAGCCCCAGCATTTT
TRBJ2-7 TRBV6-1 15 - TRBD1 CASSGAGGAPYEQYF TGTGCCAGCAGTGGAGCAGGGGGCGCCCCCTACGAGCAGTACTTC
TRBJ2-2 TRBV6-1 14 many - CASSEPLNTGELFF TGTGCCAGCAGTGAACCCCTCAACACCGGGGAGCTGTTTTTT
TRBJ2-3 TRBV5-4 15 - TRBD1 CASSLDRGYTDTQYF TGTGCCAGCAGCTTGGACAGGGGGTACACAGATACGCAGTATTTT
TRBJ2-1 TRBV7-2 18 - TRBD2 CASSHGGAGGPSYNEQFF TGTGCCAGCAGCCATGGGGGAGCGGGAGGGCCCTCCTACAATGAGCAGTTCTTC
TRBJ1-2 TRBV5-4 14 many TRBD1 CASTPTGAHYGYTF TGTGCCAGCACACCGACAGGGGCCCACTATGGCTACACCTTC
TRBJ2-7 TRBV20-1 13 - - CSARDGQGYEQYF TGCAGTGCTAGAGATGGCCAGGGCTACGAGCAGTACTTC
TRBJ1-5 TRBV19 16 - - CASSIGSGRGRSNEHF TGTGCCAGTAGTATCGGTAGCGGGAGAGGGAGATCTAACGAGCATTTT
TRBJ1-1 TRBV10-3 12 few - CAISDPGAEAFF TGTGCCATCAGTGACCCCGGTGCTGAAGCTTTCTTT
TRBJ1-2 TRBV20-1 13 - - CSARDTRAYGYTF TGCAGTGCTAGAGATACCAGAGCCTATGGCTACACCTTC
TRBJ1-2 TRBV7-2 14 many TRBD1 CASSLAGTGGGYTF TGTGCCAGCAGCTTAGCAGGGACAGGGGGAGGCTACACCTTC
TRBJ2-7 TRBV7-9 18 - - CASSQDVDKRHPSSEQYF TGTGCCAGCAGCCAAGATGTGGATAAGAGGCACCCGTCGTCCGAGCAGTACTTC
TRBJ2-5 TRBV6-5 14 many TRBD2 CASSRRAGDETQYF TGTGCCAGCAGTCGAAGAGCGGGAGACGAGACCCAGTACTTC
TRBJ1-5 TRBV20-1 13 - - CSARRTIGQPQHF TGCAGTGCTAGACGGACGATAGGTCAGCCCCAGCATTTT
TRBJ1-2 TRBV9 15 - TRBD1 CASSSRTGSVYGYTF TGTGCCAGCAGCTCAAGGACAGGGAGTGTGTATGGCTACACCTTC
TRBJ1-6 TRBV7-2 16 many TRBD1 CASSPWRQGDNSPLHF TGTGCCAGCAGCCCCTGGCGACAGGGAGATAATTCACCCCTCCACTTT
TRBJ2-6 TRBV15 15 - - CATSRAATGANVLTF TGTGCCACCAGCAGAGCCGCGACCGGGGCCAACGTCCTGACTTTC